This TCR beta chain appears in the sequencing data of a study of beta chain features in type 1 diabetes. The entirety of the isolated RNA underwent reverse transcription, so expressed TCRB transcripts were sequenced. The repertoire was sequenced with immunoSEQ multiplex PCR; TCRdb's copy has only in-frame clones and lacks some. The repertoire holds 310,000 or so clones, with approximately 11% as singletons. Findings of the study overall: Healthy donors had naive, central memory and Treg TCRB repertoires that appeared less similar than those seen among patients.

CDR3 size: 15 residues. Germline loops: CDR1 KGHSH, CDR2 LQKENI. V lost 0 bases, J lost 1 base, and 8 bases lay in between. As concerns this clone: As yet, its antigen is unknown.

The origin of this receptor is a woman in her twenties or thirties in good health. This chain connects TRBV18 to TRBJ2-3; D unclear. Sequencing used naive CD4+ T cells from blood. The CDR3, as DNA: TGTGCCAGCTCACCACCCGCTAGACGCACAGATACGCAGTATTTT. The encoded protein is CASSPPARRTDTQYF.